This TCR beta chain was captured in a study of cytomegalovirus exposure and HLA in healthy donors. Germline CDR1 SGHDT, CDR2 YYEEEE. V was pared by 0 bases and J by 9 bases, with 11 bases of the junction left unmatched. The CDR3 consists of 15 residues. The study ran its PCR with 60 Vbeta and 13 Jbeta primers. Some clones are missing from TCRdb's copy, which holds only in-frame ones; the method was immunoSEQ multiplex PCR. Of under 150,000 clones listed, around 70% are singletons. This chain connects TRBV5-6 to TRBJ2-7; 8 bases match TRBD1. This clonotype originated in an older woman in good health and CMV-seropositive. The sample taken for sequencing was PBMCs. DNA for the CDR3: TGTGCCAGCAGCTTGGGGGACAGGCATGGAAAGGGGCAGTACTTC. It translates to CASSLGDRHGKGQYF.